The 23 T cell receptor beta chains below come from one sample, sequenced in a study of cytotoxic CD8 clonotypes in ibrutinib-treated CLL. Sequencing used immunoSEQ multiplex PCR; TCRdb keeps in-frame clones, though not all of them. The profile shows about 200,000 clones, about four fifths of them singletons. The input for sequencing was PBMCs, taken after 12 months of ibrutinib treatment. These receptors came from a human donor with chronic lymphocytic leukemia.

This sequence joins TRBV6-1 and TRBJ2-7; D remains ambiguous. Germline lookup yields CDR1 MNHNS and CDR2 SASEGT. The V end was cut by 0 bases, the J end by 6 bases, with 9 bases between. The CDR3 consists of 13 residues. The CDR3 protein is CASSEATKAEQYF. Written as DNA, the CDR3 is TGTGCCAGCAGTGAAGCCACGAAGGCCGAGCAGTACTTC.

The rearrangement links TRBV5-1 to TRBJ2-1; 9 nucleotides match TRBD1. Germline CDR1 SGHRS, CDR2 YFSETQ. The V segment lost 10 bases and the J segment 3 bases; nucleotides outside the gene matches: 8. The CDR3 is 14 residues long. Here the CDR3 DNA reads TGCGCCTCCAGGACAGGGGAAATCTACAATGAGCAGTTCTTC. It translates to CASRTGEIYNEQFF.

There are a few counts of this clone. The chain couples TRBV5-4 to TRBJ2-2; D gene uncertain. This CDR3 region has 13 residues. Deletions cut 3 bases from V and 1 base from J, with 4 bases between. In germline, CDR1 is SGHNT, CDR2 YYREEE (reference sequence). As DNA, the CDR3 is TGTGCCAGCAGCTGGTTGAACACCGGGGAGCTGTTTTTT. This gives the protein CASSWLNTGELFF.

The gene calls are TRBV6-1 and TRBJ1-4; D not resolved. The length of the CDR3 is 14 residues. CDR1 and CDR2 (germline): MNHNS, SASEGT. V dropped 6 bases and J dropped 7 bases, with 15 bases sitting between them. CDR3 protein: CASRTLPEGEKLFF. CDR3 bases: TGTGCCAGCAGGACATTGCCCGAGGGTGAAAAACTGTTTTTT.

This rearrangement joins TRBV6-1 to TRBJ1-5; 7 positions match TRBD1. Germline V gene data show CDR1 as MNHNS and CDR2 as SASEGT. This CDR3 spans 13 amino acids. With V trimmed by 6 bases and J by 7 bases, 6 bases remained unmatched. The CDR3 nucleotides read TGTGCCAGCAGAAACGACAGGGCGCAGCCCCAGCATTTT. It specifies CASRNDRAQPQHF.

CDR3 nucleotide sequence: TGTGCCAGCAGCCAAGGGCACACAGGGGGCTTCTACGAGCAGTACTTC. This encodes CASSQGHTGGFYEQYF. The V call is TRBV4-2, the J call TRBJ2-7; TRBD1 matches 9 bases. Germline assignment: CDR1 LGHNA and CDR2 YNFKEQ. CDR3 length: 16 residues. With V trimmed by 1 base and J by 3 bases, 7 bases remained unmatched.

V gene TRBV11-2 combines with J gene TRBJ2-1, with D possibly being TRBD1 or TRBD2 (5 bases each). The V end was cut by 6 bases, the J end by 0 bases, with 18 bases between. This CDR3 has 17 residues. Germline V gene sequence: CDR1 SGHAT, CDR2 FQNNGV. The CDR3 DNA reads as TGTGCCAGCAGTTTCGGGGAGACAGAGAGCTCCTACAATGAGCAGTTCTTC. This sequence encodes CASSFGETESSYNEQFF.

This clone was seen a few times. The rearrangement joins TRBV20-1 to TRBJ2-7; D is undetermined. The germline V and J ends were trimmed by 0 bases and 3 bases, with 3 bases remaining between them. The germline gives CDR1 DFQATT, CDR2 SNEGSKA (reference sequence). CDR3 length: 11 residues. CDR3 in amino acids: CSARDIYEQYF. The DNA for the CDR3 is TGCAGTGCTAGAGACATCTACGAGCAGTACTTC.

The V gene is TRBV6-5, the J gene TRBJ2-3, with D tentatively TRBD2 (5 bases). CDR3 length: 14 residues. Germline V CDR1 and CDR2: MNHEY, SVGAGI. Trimming left V 0 bases short and J 3 bases short, with 7 bases between. The CDR3: CASSYSGGTDTQYF. The CDR3 DNA follows: TGTGCCAGCAGTTACTCAGGAGGAACAGATACGCAGTATTTT.

This chain connects TRBV6-1 to TRBJ1-1; 7 positions agree with TRBD1. Germline V gene sequence: CDR1 MNHNS, CDR2 SASEGT. V lost 4 bases, J lost 7 bases, and 3 bases stayed unmatched. The CDR3 sequence is 12 residues long. CDR3 coding DNA: TGTGCCAGCAGTGTACGGGACAGTGAAGCTTTCTTT. It yields the protein CASSVRDSEAFF.

The chain combines TRBV19 with TRBJ2-7; no reliable D call. The germline V and J ends were trimmed by 3 bases and 2 bases, with 11 bases remaining between them. This CDR3 has 14 amino acids. Germline CDR1 reads LNHDA; CDR2 reads SQIVND (reference sequence). The CDR3 loop reads CASSMGTEAYEQYF. CDR3 coding DNA: TGTGCCAGTAGTATGGGCACCGAGGCCTACGAGCAGTACTTC.

The chain carries TRBV30 and TRBJ1-1, with 10 bases that match TRBD1. CDR1 GTSNPN and CDR2 SVGIG come from the germline V gene (reference sequence). The ends lost 5 bases at V and 5 bases at J; junction bases unmatched: 11. The CDR3 has 15 amino acids. For the CDR3, the DNA is TGTGCCTGGGTTAAACCGACAGGGGGCTGGACTGAAGCTTTCTTT. It encodes CAWVKPTGGWTEAFF.

This chain uses TRBV27 with TRBJ1-5, with D possibly TRBD1 on 5 matching bases. Trimming removed 4 bases at V and 7 bases at J, with 11 bases between. This CDR3 is 13 amino acids long. Germline V gene lookup returns CDR1 MNHEY and CDR2 SMNVEV (reference sequence). The chain's CDR3 is CASSSQGEQPQHF. The CDR3 nucleotides read TGTGCCAGCAGTTCCCAGGGTGAGCAGCCCCAGCATTTT.

The rearrangement joins TRBV11-2 to TRBJ1-5; the D is unclear. From germline, CDR1 is SGHAT and CDR2 FQNNGV. The CDR3 sequence is 15 residues long. The ends were cut back, 1 base at V and 3 bases at J, with 10 bases in the middle. The CDR3 is CASSLALGFNQPQHF. The CDR3, as DNA: TGTGCCAGCAGCTTAGCGCTAGGGTTCAATCAGCCCCAGCATTTT.

This rearrangement joins TRBV5-1 to TRBJ2-2; 12 positions agree with TRBD2. The CDR3 extends over 15 amino acids. Per germline, CDR1 SGHRS and CDR2 YFSETQ. V shed 1 base and J 5 bases; nucleotides not matched to a gene: 0. CDR3 bases: TGCGCCAGCAGCTTGCTAGCGGGAGGGACCGGGGAGCTGTTTTTT. This encodes CASSLLAGGTGELFF. The variable domain in full, with the rest retrieved from reference TRBV5-1 and TRBJ2-2, is KAGVTQTPRYLIKTRGQQVTLSCSPISGHRSVSWYQQTPGQGLQFLFEYFSETQRNKGNFPGRFSGRQFSNSRSEMNVSTLELGDSALYLCASSLLAGGTGELFFGEGSRLTVL.

The DNA of the CDR3 is TGTGCCAGCAGCCGCGCAACACTGGGACAGGGCGGATCACCCCTCCACTTT. Encoded protein: CASSRATLGQGGSPLHF. The J gene is TRBJ1-6, the V gene TRBV4-2; 9 positions agree with TRBD1. The CDR3 length is 17 residues. J was trimmed by 10 bases and V by 4 bases; bases with no gene match: 14. CDR1 is LGHNA, CDR2 YNFKEQ, per germline.

This clone was detected only a few times. The V call is TRBV5-1, the J call TRBJ1-2, with 9 nucleotides matching TRBD1. The CDR3 totals 13 residues. With 4 bases clipped from V and 8 bases from J, the junction kept 6 bases outside the gene matches. CDR1 is SGHRS and CDR2 is YFSETQ in the germline V gene. CDR3 nucleotides: TGCGCCAGCAGCACCGGGACAGGGCACGGCTACACCTTC. Amino acids: CASSTGTGHGYTF. The full variable domain, with the rest looked up from reference TRBV5-1 and TRBJ1-2, is KAGVTQTPRYLIKTRGQQVTLSCSPISGHRSVSWYQQTPGQGLQFLFEYFSETQRNKGNFPGRFSGRQFSNSRSEMNVSTLELGDSALYLCASSTGTGHGYTFGSGTRLTVV.

V usage is TRBV2 and J usage is TRBJ2-7; no definite D call. The germline CDR1 and CDR2 sequences are SNHLY and FYNNEI. Trimming pared 4 bases from V and 3 bases from J, leaving 16 bases between. The CDR3 has 15 amino acids. CDR3 sequence: CASSVALSALYEQYF. CDR3 DNA: TGTGCCAGCAGTGTAGCTCTCTCTGCACTCTACGAGCAGTACTTC.

This chain links TRBV7-9 with TRBJ1-1; D is perhaps TRBD1 (6 bases). The ends were cut back, 6 bases at V and 4 bases at J, with 15 bases in the middle. The germline V gene encodes CDR1 SEHNR and CDR2 FQNEAQ (reference sequence). The CDR3 sequence is 14 residues long. CDR3 in DNA: TGTGCCAGCAGATTCCGAGGGGGTCTCACTGAAGCTTTCTTT. Its protein product is CASRFRGGLTEAFF.

This rearrangement joins TRBV30 to TRBJ2-7; D is possibly TRBD2 (6 bases). V lost 3 bases, J lost 5 bases, and 26 bases lay in between. This CDR3 has 17 residues. The germline gives CDR1 GTSNPN, CDR2 SVGIG (reference sequence). CDR3 residues: CAWSRVGGYDEINEQYF. Written as DNA, the CDR3 is TGTGCCTGGAGCAGGGTTGGGGGGTACGATGAGATTAACGAGCAGTACTTC.

The J gene is TRBJ2-7, the V gene TRBV28; D gene unclear. Deletions cut 3 bases from V and 1 base from J, with 7 bases between. This CDR3 contains 13 residues. Germline CDR1 and CDR2: MDHEN and SYDVKM. CDR3: CASSFGWSYEQYF. The CDR3 coding sequence is TGTGCCAGCAGTTTTGGGTGGTCCTACGAGCAGTACTTC.

The V and J genes are TRBV19 and TRBJ2-1; tentatively, D is TRBD2 (5 bases). The V end lost 3 bases, the J end lost 6 bases, and 15 bases lay between the germline ends. There are 15 residues in the CDR3. The germline CDR1 and CDR2 sequences are LNHDA and SQIVND (reference sequence). The CDR3 bases are TGTGCCAGTAGTATCGGATGGCTAGCCTCCAATGAGCAGTTCTTC. Residues: CASSIGWLASNEQFF.

This clone showed up just once. The rearrangement uses TRBV2 and TRBJ2-5; D is unresolved. This CDR3 contains 15 residues. Germline V CDR1 and CDR2: SNHLY, FYNNEI. The V end lost 2 bases, the J end lost 4 bases, and 14 bases lay between the germline ends. The CDR3 spells CASSERVLPTETQYF. The CDR3, as DNA: TGTGCCAGCAGTGAAAGGGTCCTTCCGACAGAGACCCAGTACTTC.